The source of this TCR beta chain is a study of early T cells in non-severe SARS-CoV-2 infection. TCRdb reprocessed the 5' RACE reads with MiXCR, giving one entry per CDR3 protein. The sample carries roughly 97,000 distinct CDR3 sequences, 11% recorded once. The CDR3 is 15 amino acids. With 4 bases clipped from V and 4 bases from J, the junction kept 6 bases outside the gene matches. V usage is TRBV12-3 or TRBV12-4 and J usage is TRBJ1-4, with TRBD1 matching over 7 bases. Specimen: whole blood, collected at baseline. The TCR was taken from an adult who was a healthcare worker with PCR-confirmed SARS-CoV-2 infection or an uninfected control (not recorded which). The CDR3 nucleotides are TGTGCCAGCAGTTCCCAAGGGACAGTTAATGAAAAACTGTTTTTT. Amino acid sequence: CASSSQGTVNEKLFF.